This T cell receptor (beta chain) was sequenced in a study of identical twins. Study-wide results and limits: Fewer insertions were carried by abundant cord blood beta clonotypes, but none was seen in memory repertoires.

Trimming left V 3 bases short and J 10 bases short, with 15 bases between. Germline lookup yields CDR1 KGHSH and CDR2 LQKENI. The CDR3 loop spans 14 amino acids. After template switching added a universal primer site, the resulting cDNA carried unique molecular identifiers. TCRdb re-called the 5' RACE reads through MiXCR, storing one row per CDR3 protein. The sample has approximately 700,000 distinct CDR3 sequences; 5.5% to 6.5% are singletons. This clonotype has only a few counts. Its antigen is unidentified. The receptor comes from a man younger than 35 in good health. The chain has TRBV18 and TRBJ1-4; TRBD1 might be the D (6 bases). The sample taken for sequencing was naive T cells sorted from blood. CDR3: CASSPGGLQGKLFF. The CDR3 DNA reads TGTGCCAGCTCACCTGGGGGGCTTCAAGGAAAACTGTTTTTT.